The 9 T cell receptor beta chains presented below share a single source sample, sequenced in a study of shared clonotypes between healthy human individuals. Naive CD8 cells, CD45RO-negative and positively selected for CCR7, excluded terminally differentiated effector memory CD45RA+ cells. Here immunoSEQ multiplex PCR was the method, and the copy in TCRdb shows in-frame clones only, minus some. The sample contains about 650,000 clones, 95% of which appear only once. Input material: naive CD8+ T cells sorted from blood. These receptors came from a woman aged 25 to 39 in good health.

This chain links TRBV6-7 with TRBJ1-5; D unclear. TRBV6-7 is annotated as an ORF whose role is uncertain. Trimming shortened V by 2 bases and J by 1 base, and 3 bases separated the two germline ends. CDR3 length: 13 residues. The CDR3, as DNA: TGTGCCAGCAGTTACCCGAGCAATCAGCCCCAGCATTTT. Protein product: CASSYPSNQPQHF.

V is TRBV4-1 and J is TRBJ1-1, with unresolved D. Germline V CDR1 and CDR2: MGHRA, YSYEKL. The CDR3 has 15 residues. V shed 5 bases and J shed 1 base, with 14 bases lying between them. CDR3 region: CASSSTRAANTEAFF. CDR3 sequence (DNA): TGCGCCAGCAGCTCAACTAGGGCCGCGAACACTGAAGCTTTCTTT.

The chain combines TRBV7-2 with TRBJ2-7; 8 nucleotides align to TRBD1. Germline lookup yields CDR1 SGHTA and CDR2 FQGNSA. V shed 5 bases, J shed 3 bases, and the junction held 3 bases outside the gene matches. This CDR3 has 13 amino acids. The CDR3 bases are TGTGCCAGCAGCGAAACAGGGGGCTACGAGCAGTACTTC. It yields the protein CASSETGGYEQYF.

This clone was seen only once. V gene TRBV28 combines with J gene TRBJ2-1; 12 nucleotides line up with TRBD2. Trimming cost V 5 bases and J 0 bases; bases outside gene matches: 14. CDR3 size: 20 residues. Germline V CDR1 and CDR2: MDHEN, SYDVKM. CDR3 region: CASSPPSGRDLQSSYNEQFF. CDR3 DNA: TGTGCCAGCAGTCCACCTAGCGGGAGGGACTTACAAAGCTCCTACAATGAGCAGTTCTTC. The whole variable domain, remainder taken from reference TRBV28 and TRBJ2-1, is DVKVTQSSRYLVKRTGEKVFLECVQDMDHENMFWYRQDPGLGLRLIYFSYDVKMKEKGDIPEGYSVSREKKERFSLILESASTNQTSMYLCASSPPSGRDLQSSYNEQFFGPGTRLTVL.

The genes are TRBV7-7 and TRBJ2-1; 7 bases fit TRBD1. The ends lost 5 bases at V and 0 bases at J; junction bases unmatched: 16. The V gene's germline CDR1 is SSHAT and CDR2 FNYEAQ (reference sequence). The CDR3 is 19 residues long. DNA of the CDR3: TGTGCCAGCAGCCCCAGCTGGGTCCCGACAGGGAACTCCTACAATGAGCAGTTCTTC. It translates to CASSPSWVPTGNSYNEQFF. The full variable domain, with the rest looked up from reference TRBV7-7 and TRBJ2-1, is GAGVSQSPRYKVTKRGQDVTLRCDPISSHATLYWYQQALGQGPEFLTYFNYEAQPDKSGLPSDRFSAERPEGSISTLTIQRTEQRDSAMYRCASSPSWVPTGNSYNEQFFGPGTRLTVL.

The chain is built from TRBV29-1 and TRBJ1-2; D not certain. The CDR3 consists of 12 residues. Trimming pared 3 bases from V and 1 base from J, leaving 6 bases between. In germline, CDR1 is SQVTM, CDR2 ANQGSEA. In DNA, the CDR3 is TGCAGCGTTGAGTCAGATAACTATGGCTACACCTTC. The encoded protein is CSVESDNYGYTF.

The chain joins TRBV13 to TRBJ2-2, with TRBD2 matching over 12 bases. Trimming cost V 2 bases and J 1 base; bases outside gene matches: 11. CDR1 is PRHDT, CDR2 FYEKMQ, per germline (reference sequence). The CDR3 runs 20 residues. The CDR3 DNA sequence: TGTGCCAGCAGCTTATTAATGGACGGGACTAGCGGGCAGAACACCGGGGAGCTGTTTTTT. Translating it yields CASSLLMDGTSGQNTGELFF.

The chain couples TRBV28 to TRBJ2-1; D unresolved. The CDR3 loop spans 14 amino acids. Germline V gene data show CDR1 as MDHEN and CDR2 as SYDVKM. V was clipped by 5 bases and J by 4 bases, with 12 bases between them. The CDR3 loop reads CASSQADSYNEQFF. In DNA, the CDR3 is TGTGCCAGCAGTCAGGCTGACTCGTACAATGAGCAGTTCTTC. The variable domain in full, with the rest retrieved from reference TRBV28 and TRBJ2-1, is DVKVTQSSRYLVKRTGEKVFLECVQDMDHENMFWYRQDPGLGLRLIYFSYDVKMKEKGDIPEGYSVSREKKERFSLILESASTNQTSMYLCASSQADSYNEQFFGPGTRLTVL.

The rearrangement links TRBV15 to TRBJ2-7; D call uncertain. The CDR3 spans 13 residues. The germline CDR1 and CDR2 sequences are LNHNV and YYDKDF (reference sequence). Deletions cut 3 bases from V and 3 bases from J, with 9 bases between. CDR3: CATSSPNRYEQYF. CDR3 nucleotides: TGTGCCACCAGCAGCCCCAATCGCTACGAGCAGTACTTC.